A selection of T cell receptor beta chains follows, all from one sample in a study of beta chain features in type 1 diabetes. TCRdb keeps only in-frame clones here, not all; method: immunoSEQ multiplex PCR. This table has more than 250,000 clones, around 20% appearing once. What was sequenced was naive CD4+ T cells from blood. These receptors all come from a woman aged 40 to 55 with type 1 diabetes. Both conserved end residues are part of each CDR3. Fields, in order: D gene, J gene, clone size, V gene, CDR3 DNA, CDR3 protein. The D gene is left open where the match is weak. Clone size, where shown, is once, few, many, or a class for clones that have expanded.

d_gene: .
j_gene: TRBJ1-2
abundance: few
v_gene: TRBV9
CDR3nt: TGTGCCAGCAGCCCAGGACAGAACTATGGCTACACCTTC
CDR3aa: CASSPGQNYGYTF

d_gene: .
j_gene: TRBJ2-7
abundance: .
v_gene: TRBV7-2
CDR3nt: TGTGCCAGCAGCACGCGCTCAGGGGACGAGCAGTACTTC
CDR3aa: CASSTRSGDEQYF

d_gene: .
j_gene: TRBJ2-5
abundance: few
v_gene: TRBV29-1
CDR3nt: TGCAGCGTTCCCCGGGGAGGGGGGATAAAGACCCAGTACTTC
CDR3aa: CSVPRGGGIKTQYF

d_gene: .
j_gene: TRBJ2-1
abundance: few
v_gene: TRBV7-2
CDR3nt: TGTGCCAGCAGCTTAGGTAGTTACAATGAGCAGTTCTTC
CDR3aa: CASSLGSYNEQFF

d_gene: TRBD2
j_gene: TRBJ2-7
abundance: few
v_gene: TRBV7-2
CDR3nt: TGTGCCAGCAGCCCTCCCGGGAGGGGAAAGGGCGAGCAGTACTTC
CDR3aa: CASSPPGRGKGEQYF

d_gene: TRBD2
j_gene: TRBJ2-1
abundance: .
v_gene: TRBV28
CDR3nt: TGTGCCAGCAGTTTGGGCGGGAGGGCCGGGAATGAGCAGTTCTTC
CDR3aa: CASSLGGRAGNEQFF

d_gene: .
j_gene: TRBJ2-2
abundance: .
v_gene: TRBV7-2
CDR3nt: TGTGCCAGCAGCTCCGGACAGCCCTCGAACACCGGGGAGCTGTTTTTT
CDR3aa: CASSSGQPSNTGELFF

d_gene: TRBD2
j_gene: TRBJ2-1
abundance: .
v_gene: TRBV4-1
CDR3nt: TGCGCCAGCAGCCAAGGCGGCGGGAGAGACAGCTACAATGAGCAGTTCTTC
CDR3aa: CASSQGGGRDSYNEQFF

d_gene: .
j_gene: TRBJ2-1
abundance: few
v_gene: TRBV4-2
CDR3nt: TGTGCCAGCAGCCAAGCCGACATCCTCAATGAGCAGTTCTTC
CDR3aa: CASSQADILNEQFF

d_gene: TRBD1
j_gene: TRBJ1-1
abundance: few
v_gene: TRBV2
CDR3nt: TGTGCCAGCAGTTACAACAGGGGCACTGAAGCTTTCTTT
CDR3aa: CASSYNRGTEAFF

d_gene: .
j_gene: TRBJ2-7
abundance: .
v_gene: TRBV7-8
CDR3nt: TGTGCCAGCCGGGGTACCTACGAGCAGTACTTC
CDR3aa: CASRGTYEQYF

d_gene: TRBD1
j_gene: TRBJ1-5
abundance: .
v_gene: TRBV19
CDR3nt: TGTGCCAGTAGTAGGACAGGGACACAGCCCCAGCATTTT
CDR3aa: CASSRTGTQPQHF

d_gene: TRBD2
j_gene: TRBJ2-7
abundance: few
v_gene: TRBV4-3
CDR3nt: TGCGCCAGCAGCCGAGGGACTAGCGGGAGGAGCTCCTACGAGCAGTACTTC
CDR3aa: CASSRGTSGRSSYEQYF

d_gene: .
j_gene: TRBJ2-7
abundance: .
v_gene: TRBV29-1
CDR3nt: TGCAGCGTACTCCAGCGGTTGAACAGCGAGCAGTACTTC
CDR3aa: CSVLQRLNSEQYF

d_gene: TRBD1
j_gene: TRBJ2-4
abundance: few
v_gene: TRBV14
CDR3nt: TGTGCCAGCAGCTGGACAGGGATCAACATTCAGTACTTC
CDR3aa: CASSWTGINIQYF

d_gene: .
j_gene: TRBJ1-1
abundance: .
v_gene: TRBV2
CDR3nt: TGTGCCAGCAGTGAAGCCGGCAGGGGAAACACTGAAGCTTTCTTT
CDR3aa: CASSEAGRGNTEAFF